This T cell receptor (beta chain) emerged from a study of blood T cell repertoires in COVID-19. Germline assignment: CDR1 LGHDT and CDR2 YNNKEL (reference sequence). V lost 4 bases and J 7 bases, leaving 17 bases between the germline ends. The CDR3 loop spans 16 amino acids. Produced via immunoSEQ multiplex PCR; TCRdb's table is partial and in-frame only. Among over 90,000 clones listed, 75% to 90% were seen once. This receptor was identified in a woman between 45 and 65 years old with COVID-19, enrolled during active disease. V usage is TRBV3-1 (or the pseudogene TRBV3-2) and J usage is TRBJ1-6; D gene uncertain. Sequencing was performed on peripheral blood. The CDR3 DNA is TGTGCCAGCAGCCTCGGGTTGCGGGCTGAAAATTCACCCCTCCACTTT. Translated, it gives CASSLGLRAENSPLHF.